This is a list of T cell receptor beta chains from one sample in a study of blood T cell repertoires in COVID-19. The data were produced by immunoSEQ multiplex PCR, yet TCRdb's version contains in-frame clones alone and is incomplete. The profile shows about 250,000 clones, around 81% of them singletons. The sequencing sample was made of peripheral blood. These receptors were collected from a man over 45 with active or convalescent COVID-19. Each CDR3 is given with its conserved first and last residue. A D gene is named only where the DNA matches it firmly.

j_call: TRBJ2-3
cdr3_length: 12
d_call: .
v_call: TRBV2
cdr3_aa: CASSLLADTQYF

j_call: TRBJ1-1
cdr3_length: 15
d_call: .
v_call: TRBV5-5
cdr3_aa: CASTLGGSRNTEAFF

j_call: TRBJ2-5
cdr3_length: 13
d_call: .
v_call: TRBV12-3/TRBV12-4
cdr3_aa: CASSSDSQETQYF

j_call: TRBJ2-2
cdr3_length: 16
d_call: .
v_call: TRBV5-1
cdr3_aa: CASSYRQTEVTGELFF

j_call: TRBJ2-7
cdr3_length: 13
d_call: .
v_call: TRBV28
cdr3_aa: CASRNPGTYEQYF

j_call: TRBJ1-1
cdr3_length: 14
d_call: TRBD1
v_call: TRBV5-4
cdr3_aa: CASSPSNRGTEAFF

j_call: TRBJ2-1
cdr3_length: 13
d_call: TRBD2
v_call: TRBV12-3/TRBV12-4
cdr3_aa: CASSKTSGNEQFF

j_call: TRBJ1-1
cdr3_length: 11
d_call: .
v_call: TRBV20-1
cdr3_aa: CSAYIHTEAFF

j_call: TRBJ1-2
cdr3_length: 14
d_call: TRBD1
v_call: TRBV28
cdr3_aa: CASRFFGTGGGYTF

j_call: TRBJ2-7
cdr3_length: 12
d_call: TRBD1
v_call: TRBV28
cdr3_aa: CASRYDRDKQYF

j_call: TRBJ2-5
cdr3_length: 11
d_call: .
v_call: TRBV11-2
cdr3_aa: CASSLDKTQYF

j_call: TRBJ2-1
cdr3_length: 16
d_call: TRBD2
v_call: TRBV9
cdr3_aa: CASSVVGSGGDNEQFF

j_call: TRBJ1-3
cdr3_length: 16
d_call: TRBD1
v_call: TRBV19
cdr3_aa: CASSRQGGPSGNTIYF

j_call: TRBJ1-2
cdr3_length: 14
d_call: .
v_call: TRBV4-1
cdr3_aa: CASSQVGGIYGYTF

j_call: TRBJ2-3
cdr3_length: 15
d_call: .
v_call: TRBV5-8
cdr3_aa: CASSFWGRETDTQYF

j_call: TRBJ1-3
cdr3_length: 14
d_call: .
v_call: TRBV7-2
cdr3_aa: CASSSGWPGNTIYF

j_call: TRBJ1-2
cdr3_length: 12
d_call: .
v_call: TRBV6-6
cdr3_aa: CASNTQGVGYTF

j_call: TRBJ1-6
cdr3_length: 17
d_call: TRBD1
v_call: TRBV27
cdr3_aa: CASSLRVLGQGNSPLHF

j_call: TRBJ1-3
cdr3_length: 18
d_call: .
v_call: TRBV9
cdr3_aa: CASSVAAGTPFSGNTIYF

j_call: TRBJ2-3
cdr3_length: 15
d_call: TRBD2
v_call: TRBV6-5
cdr3_aa: CASTKGGGQPDTQYF

j_call: TRBJ2-1
cdr3_length: 15
d_call: TRBD2
v_call: TRBV5-4
cdr3_aa: CASSLGGGAVHEQFF

j_call: TRBJ1-1
cdr3_length: 13
d_call: .
v_call: TRBV3-1/TRBV3-2
cdr3_aa: CASSQTVNTEAFF

j_call: TRBJ2-3
cdr3_length: 16
d_call: TRBD2
v_call: TRBV30
cdr3_aa: CAWGRSSGGRTDTQYF

j_call: TRBJ2-7
cdr3_length: 15
d_call: .
v_call: TRBV7-8
cdr3_aa: CASSSYRDSTYEQYF

j_call: TRBJ2-7
cdr3_length: 13
d_call: TRBD2
v_call: TRBV7-2
cdr3_aa: CASSFSGGAEQYF

j_call: TRBJ1-2
cdr3_length: 14
d_call: .
v_call: TRBV6-5
cdr3_aa: CATKRTGANYGYTF

j_call: TRBJ2-1
cdr3_length: 18
d_call: .
v_call: TRBV5-1
cdr3_aa: CASSQRTGGFGSYNEQFF

j_call: TRBJ1-5
cdr3_length: 15
d_call: .
v_call: TRBV5-8
cdr3_aa: CASSKRQVSNQPQHF

j_call: TRBJ2-2
cdr3_length: 14
d_call: .
v_call: TRBV3-1/TRBV3-2
cdr3_aa: CASSQGTITGELFF

j_call: TRBJ2-3
cdr3_length: 15
d_call: TRBD2
v_call: TRBV7-3
cdr3_aa: CASSLTGGGTDTQYF

j_call: TRBJ1-2
cdr3_length: 14
d_call: .
v_call: TRBV4-2
cdr3_aa: CASSQTTRGGGYTF

j_call: TRBJ2-2
cdr3_length: 15
d_call: .
v_call: TRBV9
cdr3_aa: CASSVESRSSGELFF

j_call: TRBJ1-4
cdr3_length: 14
d_call: .
v_call: TRBV7-6
cdr3_aa: CASSLGQRGEKLFF

j_call: TRBJ1-5
cdr3_length: 14
d_call: TRBD1
v_call: TRBV6-4
cdr3_aa: CASSGQGGDQPQHF

j_call: TRBJ1-1
cdr3_length: 13
d_call: .
v_call: TRBV7-9
cdr3_aa: CASSLGGWTEAFF

j_call: TRBJ1-1
cdr3_length: 13
d_call: .
v_call: TRBV19
cdr3_aa: CASSVQVNTEAFF

j_call: TRBJ2-2
cdr3_length: 12
d_call: .
v_call: TRBV11-3
cdr3_aa: CASSQNTGELFF

j_call: TRBJ2-7
cdr3_length: 13
d_call: TRBD1
v_call: TRBV7-2
cdr3_aa: CASSFRTGYEQYF

j_call: TRBJ1-1
cdr3_length: 14
d_call: .
v_call: TRBV27
cdr3_aa: CASSSNRDGTEAFF

j_call: TRBJ1-2
cdr3_length: 9
d_call: .
v_call: TRBV5-6
cdr3_aa: CASSPRDTF

j_call: TRBJ1-6
cdr3_length: 14
d_call: .
v_call: TRBV6-5
cdr3_aa: CASTQDSFLSPLHF

j_call: TRBJ2-5
cdr3_length: 13
d_call: .
v_call: TRBV9
cdr3_aa: CASSEEAKGSQYF

j_call: TRBJ2-7
cdr3_length: 16
d_call: .
v_call: TRBV7-2
cdr3_aa: CASSLALLQGAYEQYF

j_call: TRBJ1-5
cdr3_length: 17
d_call: .
v_call: TRBV6-6
cdr3_aa: CASSPRAFTGINQPQHF

j_call: TRBJ1-2
cdr3_length: 13
d_call: .
v_call: TRBV30
cdr3_aa: CAWNAGQNYGYTF

j_call: TRBJ1-6
cdr3_length: 14
d_call: TRBD1
v_call: TRBV6-5
cdr3_aa: CASTPDRGNSPLHF

j_call: TRBJ1-1
cdr3_length: 13
d_call: .
v_call: TRBV7-3
cdr3_aa: CASSLRGGTEAFF

j_call: TRBJ2-4
cdr3_length: 13
d_call: .
v_call: TRBV12-3/TRBV12-4
cdr3_aa: CASSFRAEGIQYF

j_call: TRBJ1-2
cdr3_length: 13
d_call: .
v_call: TRBV12-3/TRBV12-4
cdr3_aa: CASSFAGNNGYTF

j_call: TRBJ2-3
cdr3_length: 15
d_call: TRBD2
v_call: TRBV9
cdr3_aa: CASSVGGARTDTQYF

j_call: TRBJ2-1
cdr3_length: 13
d_call: .
v_call: TRBV11-2
cdr3_aa: CASSLGGPGEQFF

j_call: TRBJ1-1
cdr3_length: 14
d_call: .
v_call: TRBV6-5
cdr3_aa: CASSYPGRGTEAFF

j_call: TRBJ1-4
cdr3_length: 14
d_call: .
v_call: TRBV6-6
cdr3_aa: CASSYSNLEEKLFF

j_call: TRBJ2-7
cdr3_length: 12
d_call: .
v_call: TRBV19
cdr3_aa: CASSKDSYEQYF

j_call: TRBJ2-5
cdr3_length: 16
d_call: TRBD2
v_call: TRBV7-6
cdr3_aa: CASSFPASGGSETQYF

j_call: TRBJ1-1
cdr3_length: 16
d_call: .
v_call: TRBV9
cdr3_aa: CASSGVRGGWNTEAFF

j_call: TRBJ2-3
cdr3_length: 15
d_call: .
v_call: TRBV11-2
cdr3_aa: CASRIGTPSTDTQYF

j_call: TRBJ1-3
cdr3_length: 13
d_call: .
v_call: TRBV29-1
cdr3_aa: CSVVYRSGDTIYF

j_call: TRBJ2-4
cdr3_length: 16
d_call: TRBD1
v_call: TRBV7-8
cdr3_aa: CASSHRTGSRKNIQYF

j_call: TRBJ2-2
cdr3_length: 13
d_call: TRBD1
v_call: TRBV29-1
cdr3_aa: CSVDRGHTGELFF